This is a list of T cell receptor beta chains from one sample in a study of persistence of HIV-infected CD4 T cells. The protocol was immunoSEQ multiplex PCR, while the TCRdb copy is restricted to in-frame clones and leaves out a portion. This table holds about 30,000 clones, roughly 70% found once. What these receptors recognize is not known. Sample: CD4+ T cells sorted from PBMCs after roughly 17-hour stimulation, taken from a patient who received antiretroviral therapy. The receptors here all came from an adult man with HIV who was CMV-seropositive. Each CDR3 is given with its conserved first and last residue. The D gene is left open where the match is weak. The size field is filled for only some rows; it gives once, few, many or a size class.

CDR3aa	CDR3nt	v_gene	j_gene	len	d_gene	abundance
CASSPTGKAMTYEQYF	TGTGCCAGCTCACCTACAGGGAAGGCCATGACCTACGAGCAGTACTTC	TRBV18	TRBJ2-7	16	-	-
CASSQDELSGNTIYF	TGTGCCAGCAGCCAAGATGAACTTTCGGGAAACACCATATATTTT	TRBV4-2	TRBJ1-3	15	-	-
CASSPTGTGPNQPQHF	TGTGCCAGTAGTCCGACAGGGACAGGCCCCAATCAGCCCCAGCATTTT	TRBV19	TRBJ1-5	16	TRBD1	-
CASSEGGQGTDTQYF	TGTGCCAGCAGTGAGGGGGGACAGGGGACAGATACGCAGTATTTT	TRBV2	TRBJ2-3	15	TRBD1	-
CATSERAGANEKLFF	TGTGCCACCAGTGAAAGGGCAGGGGCTAATGAAAAACTGTTTTTT	TRBV15	TRBJ1-4	15	-	-
CASSFLQGNTIYF	TGTGCCAGCAGTTTTCTACAGGGAAACACCATATATTTT	TRBV6-5	TRBJ1-3	13	-	-
CASFRDRGSPLHF	TGTGCCAGCTTTAGGGACAGGGGTTCACCCCTCCACTTT	TRBV28	TRBJ1-6	13	TRBD1	-
CASKNQGADGYTF	TGTGCCAGCAAGAACCAGGGGGCGGATGGCTACACCTTC	TRBV3-1/TRBV3-2	TRBJ1-2	13	TRBD1	few
CASNPPNSPLHF	TGTGCCAGCAATCCTCCGAATTCACCCCTCCACTTT	TRBV6-5	TRBJ1-6	12	-	-
CASSEAGSKNIQYF	TGCGCCAGCAGTGAGGCAGGGAGCAAAAACATTCAGTACTTC	TRBV10-1	TRBJ2-4	14	-	-
CASSQELGVTEAFF	TGTGCCAGCAGCCAAGAATTAGGGGTAACTGAAGCTTTCTTT	TRBV3-1/TRBV3-2	TRBJ1-1	14	-	-
CASSEGVMGAYEQYF	TGTGCCAGCAGTGAAGGAGTTATGGGTGCCTACGAGCAGTACTTC	TRBV6-1	TRBJ2-7	15	-	few
CASSLESGKVSPLHF	TGTGCCAGCAGCTTAGAGTCAGGGAAAGTTTCACCCCTCCACTTT	TRBV11-2	TRBJ1-6	15	-	-
CASSLTGTTEAFF	TGTGCCAGCAGCCTCACGGGTACCACTGAAGCTTTCTTT	TRBV9	TRBJ1-1	13	-	few
CASSLRGANVLTF	TGTGCCAGCAGTCTACGTGGGGCCAACGTCCTGACTTTC	TRBV7-3	TRBJ2-6	13	-	-
CASSALEGIGYTF	TGTGCCAGCAGCGCCCTTGAGGGAATCGGCTACACCTTC	TRBV9	TRBJ1-2	13	-	-
CSVATSRTGTGRDTEAFF	TGCAGCGTTGCTACAAGTCGAACCGGGACAGGGCGAGACACTGAAGCTTTCTTT	TRBV29-1	TRBJ1-1	18	TRBD1	few
CASSQGDTLSGSQETQYF	TGCGCCAGCAGCCAAGGAGATACCTTATCGGGATCCCAAGAGACCCAGTACTTC	TRBV4-1	TRBJ2-5	18	-	-
CASSYSSPNYGYTF	TGTGCCAGCAGTTACTCATCTCCTAACTATGGCTACACCTTC	TRBV6-5	TRBJ1-2	14	-	-
CASSPMSPGGDSGELFF	TGTGCCAGCTCACCAATGTCCCCAGGGGGCGATTCCGGGGAGCTGTTTTTT	TRBV18	TRBJ2-2	17	TRBD1	-
CASSMGWANVLTF	TGTGCCAGTAGCATGGGCTGGGCCAACGTCCTGACTTTC	TRBV19	TRBJ2-6	13	-	few
CASSFRTGNEQFF	TGTGCCAGCAGCTTTCGGACGGGAAATGAGCAGTTCTTC	TRBV7-6	TRBJ2-1	13	-	-
CASSQGGARGKPQHF	TGTGCCAGCAGCCAGGGAGGGGCTCGGGGAAAGCCCCAGCATTTT	TRBV7-2	TRBJ1-5	15	-	-
CASSQRLDTDTQYF	TGTGCCAGCAGCCAGCGTCTCGACACAGATACGCAGTATTTT	TRBV14	TRBJ2-3	14	-	-
CASSLATVSNSPLHF	TGTGCCAGCAGCTTAGCCACAGTCTCAAATTCACCCCTCCACTTT	TRBV7-2	TRBJ1-6	15	-	-
CAISTGTADTQYF	TGTGCCATCAGTACCGGTACGGCAGATACGCAGTATTTT	TRBV10-3	TRBJ2-3	13	-	-
CAITGRPESSYEQYF	TGTGCTATTACGGGCAGGCCCGAAAGCTCCTACGAGCAGTACTTC	TRBV5-3	TRBJ2-7	15	-	medium-sized
CASRQGNEKLFF	TGTGCCAGCAGACAGGGGAATGAAAAACTGTTTTTT	TRBV6-6	TRBJ1-4	12	TRBD1	-
CASSQVTGRTDTQYF	TGTGCCAGCAGCCAAGTAACGGGGCGCACAGATACGCAGTATTTT	TRBV3-1/TRBV3-2	TRBJ2-3	15	-	-
CASSLDNKIPQHF	TGTGCCAGCAGCTTAGACAATAAGATTCCCCAGCATTTT	TRBV7-6	TRBJ1-5	13	-	once
CASRDPSGAGDEQFF	TGTGCCAGCAGGGATCCGAGCGGGGCCGGGGATGAGCAGTTCTTC	TRBV6-5	TRBJ2-1	15	TRBD2	-
CAWSPKQGPYEQYF	TGTGCCTGGAGTCCCAAACAGGGGCCCTACGAGCAGTACTTC	TRBV30	TRBJ2-7	14	TRBD1	once
CASSSRRALASYEQYF	TGTGCCAGCAGTAGCCGCAGGGCCCTCGCCTCCTACGAGCAGTACTTC	TRBV2	TRBJ2-7	16	-	-
CAWSAAHRGRGYTF	TGTGCCTGGAGTGCGGCACACAGGGGCCGAGGCTACACCTTC	TRBV30	TRBJ1-2	14	TRBD1	once
CASSLGTANTEAFF	TGCGCCAGCAGCTTAGGGACAGCGAACACTGAAGCTTTCTTT	TRBV5-1	TRBJ1-1	14	TRBD1	-
CASSLRGGRIDTQYF	TGTGCCAGCAGCCTGCGGGGGGGCCGAATAGATACGCAGTATTTT	TRBV7-6	TRBJ2-3	15	TRBD2	-
CASSLDPPGLGGYGYTF	TGTGCCAGCAGCTTAGATCCCCCGGGACTCGGAGGCTATGGCTACACCTTC	TRBV7-3	TRBJ1-2	17	-	-
CASSSGQGAAGELFF	TGTGCCAGCAGCTCGGGACAGGGGGCCGCCGGGGAGCTGTTTTTT	TRBV6-6	TRBJ2-2	15	TRBD1	-
CASSLGQSTNYGYTF	TGCGCCAGCAGCTTGGGACAGTCGACTAACTATGGCTACACCTTC	TRBV5-1	TRBJ1-2	15	-	-
CASSQRQGGNTEAFF	TGCGCCAGCAGCCAACGTCAAGGGGGGAACACTGAAGCTTTCTTT	TRBV4-1	TRBJ1-1	15	-	few
CSASVGQAFNEKLFF	TGCAGTGCTAGTGTCGGACAGGCTTTTAATGAAAAACTGTTTTTT	TRBV20-1	TRBJ1-4	15	TRBD1	-
CATSDSPNEQFF	TGTGCCACCAGTGATAGCCCGAATGAGCAGTTCTTC	TRBV24-1	TRBJ2-1	12	-	few
CASSLGEGEFRLEQYF	TGTGCCAGCAGCTTAGGGGAAGGGGAATTTCGGCTCGAGCAGTACTTC	TRBV7-9	TRBJ2-7	16	-	-
CATTGYPYNEQFF	TGTGCTACCACGGGATATCCCTACAATGAGCAGTTCTTC	TRBV19	TRBJ2-1	13	-	once